This T cell receptor beta chain was recovered during a study of T cell repertoires in cytomegalovirus infection. The wider study: Shared public TCR beta signatures pointed to both CMV infection and a matching HLA type.

Per germline, CDR1 SGHTA and CDR2 FQGNSA. The CDR3 extends over 14 amino acids. V lost 7 bases and J 2 bases, leaving 15 bases between the germline ends. TCRdb recomputed calls from the reads with MiXCR, one row per CDR3 protein. This sample has some 450,000 distinct CDR3 sequences; 30% to 40% occur once, and the top ten carry approximately 13%. Of note for this clonotype: The antigen is undetermined. A much larger clone lies a single base off, so this may be a read error.

Whole-study results and caveats: The response measured ex vivo was dominated by TCR beta clonotypes (HLA-C-restricted and CMV-specific). Carriers of CMV and the relevant HLA type were discriminated by public TCR beta frequency.

The receptor was derived from a human donor in good health (CMV status not recorded). Some clones in this sample may be carry-over from other donors' samples. Specimen: PBMCs. This chain connects TRBV7-2 to TRBJ2-7; D possibly uses TRBD1 or TRBD2 (5 bases each). CDR3 nucleotides: TGTGCCAGCATTCGGGACGGGTCAACCTACGAGCAGTACTTC. Translating gives CASIRDGSTYEQYF. Full variable domain (rest looked up from reference TRBV7-2 and TRBJ2-7): GAGVSQSPSNKVTEKGKDVELRCDPISGHTALYWYRQSLGQGLEFLIYFQGNSAPDKSGLPSDRFSAERTGGSVSTLTIQRTQQEDSAVYLCASIRDGSTYEQYFGPGTRLTVT.